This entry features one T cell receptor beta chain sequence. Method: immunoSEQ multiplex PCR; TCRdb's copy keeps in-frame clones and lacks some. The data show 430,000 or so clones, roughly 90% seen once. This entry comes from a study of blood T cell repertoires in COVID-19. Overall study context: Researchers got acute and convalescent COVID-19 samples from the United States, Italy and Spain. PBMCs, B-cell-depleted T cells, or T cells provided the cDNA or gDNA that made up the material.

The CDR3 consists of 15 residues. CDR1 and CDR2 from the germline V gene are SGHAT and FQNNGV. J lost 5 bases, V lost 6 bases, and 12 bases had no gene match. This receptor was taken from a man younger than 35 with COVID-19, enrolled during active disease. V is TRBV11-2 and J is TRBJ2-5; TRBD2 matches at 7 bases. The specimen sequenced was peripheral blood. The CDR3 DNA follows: TGTGCCAGCAGTCGGAGGGGAGGGCCGGGTGAGACCCAGTACTTC. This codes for CASSRRGGPGETQYF.